This T cell receptor beta chain was identified in a study of shared clonotypes between healthy human individuals. General study findings and limits: Researchers found naive subsets generally carried larger estimated richness than memory subsets.

At a deep level, the assay was run. The data were produced by immunoSEQ multiplex PCR, yet TCRdb's version contains in-frame clones alone and is incomplete. The sample consists of 950,000 to 1,100,000 clones, roughly 80% of them appearing once. Of note for this clone: Its target is not known.

The CDR3 sequence is 15 residues long. V gave up 6 bases and J gave up 9 bases, with 18 bases separating them. CDR1 and CDR2 from the germline V gene are MNHEY and SMNVEV (reference sequence). CD4+ cells yielded CD45RA+ naive and CD45RA-negative memory subsets. The receptor's source is a man younger than 35 in good health. The sequencing input was memory CD4+ T cells sorted from blood. Indicated subset: CD45RA-negative fraction. The V gene is TRBV27, the J gene TRBJ1-6, with D tentatively TRBD1 (5 bases). CDR3 coding DNA: TGTGCCAGCAGCCCTCAGGGACTGGCGGGTTCACCCCTCCACTTT. Residues: CASSPQGLAGSPLHF.